A single sample is the source of the 18 T cell receptor beta chains below, sequenced in a study of cytomegalovirus exposure and HLA in healthy donors. Sequencing used immunoSEQ multiplex PCR; TCRdb keeps in-frame clones, though not all of them. The table lists hundreds of thousands of clones, 83% of them singletons. The specimen sequenced was PBMCs. The receptors were sampled from a woman aged 18-29 years in good health and CMV-seronegative.

The chain recombines TRBV11-2 with TRBJ2-7, with D perhaps matching TRBD1 or TRBD2 (5 bases each). There are 18 residues in the CDR3. V was shortened by 5 bases and J by 2 bases, with 25 bases between the two germline ends. CDR1 is SGHAT, CDR2 FQNNGV, per germline. The chain's CDR3 is CASSALGALGTEPYEQYF. The CDR3 nucleotides are TGTGCCAGCAGCGCCCTAGGAGCACTCGGGACGGAGCCCTACGAGCAGTACTTC.

DNA of the CDR3: TGTGCCAGCAGACAGGGGGCGAGCTACGAGCAGTACTTC. It yields the protein CASRQGASYEQYF. The chain carries TRBV6-5 and TRBJ2-7; TRBD1 aligns across 9 bases. J gave up 3 bases and V 6 bases, and 3 bases lay outside the gene matches. This CDR3 has 13 amino acids. Germline loops: CDR1 MNHEY, CDR2 SVGAGI.

The V and J genes are TRBV30 and TRBJ1-2, with a tentative D call TRBD1 (5 bases). Germline CDR1 GTSNPN, CDR2 SVGIG (reference sequence). The CDR3 length is 13 residues. V lost 0 bases, J lost 8 bases, and 13 bases lay in between. CDR3 coding DNA: TGTGCCTGGAGTGTACAGGCAGGGAGCGGCTACACCTTC. It yields the protein CAWSVQAGSGYTF.

V gene TRBV9 combines with J gene TRBJ1-1; D uncertain. CDR1 SGDLS and CDR2 YYNGEE come from the germline V gene. Trimming removed 0 bases from V and 3 bases from J, with 9 bases in between. This CDR3 contains 14 residues. CDR3 residues: CASSVGRLDTEAFF. Here the CDR3 DNA reads TGTGCCAGCAGCGTAGGTCGGCTTGACACTGAAGCTTTCTTT.

This clone appeared a single time. This chain connects TRBV27 to TRBJ1-1, with D perhaps matching TRBD1 (6 bases). V lost 5 bases and J lost 11, with 15 bases in between. Germline V gives CDR1 MNHEY, CDR2 SMNVEV (reference sequence). This CDR3 has 12 amino acids. The CDR3: CASSPGGGMAFF. The CDR3 region has the DNA TGTGCCAGCAGTCCAGGAGGGGGGATGGCTTTCTTT.

This chain uses TRBV6-4 with TRBJ2-1; 11 nucleotides agree with TRBD2. CDR1 is MRHNA and CDR2 is SNTAGT in the germline V gene. With 2 bases clipped from V and 6 bases from J, the junction kept 0 bases outside the gene matches. The length of the CDR3 is 14 residues. CDR3 nucleotides: TGTGCCAGCAGTGACGGACTAGCGGGCAATGAGCAGTTCTTC. It specifies CASSDGLAGNEQFF.

The chain combines TRBV13 with TRBJ1-4; tentatively, D is TRBD1 (5 bases). This CDR3 has 16 residues. Trimming shortened V by 0 bases and J by 0 bases, and 8 bases separated the two germline ends. CDR1 PRHDT and CDR2 FYEKMQ come from the germline V gene (reference sequence). CDR3 region: CASSLGFRATNEKLFF. The CDR3 bases are TGTGCCAGCAGCTTAGGCTTCAGGGCAACTAATGAAAAACTGTTTTTT. Combining the CDR3 with reference TRBV13 and TRBJ1-4 gives the whole variable domain AAGVIQSPRHLIKEKRETATLKCYPIPRHDTVYWYQQGPGQDPQFLISFYEKMQSDKGSIPDRFSAQQFSDYHSELNMSSLELGDSALYFCASSLGFRATNEKLFFGSGTQLSVL.

The V call is TRBV7-6, the J call TRBJ2-1; D remains unclear. The CDR3 has 12 residues. Germline CDR1 and CDR2: SGHVS and FNYEAQ. Deletions cut 5 bases from V and 4 bases from J, with 6 bases between. The CDR3 bases are TGTGCCAGCAGCGTTACATACAATGAGCAGTTCTTC. Translation: CASSVTYNEQFF.

This clone has just a few counts. This rearrangement joins TRBV10-1 to TRBJ1-6; maybe TRBD1 (5 bases). Germline assignment: CDR1 WNHNN and CDR2 SYGVQD (reference sequence). This CDR3 region has 13 residues. Trimming took 4 bases from V and 10 from J, leaving 11 bases between them. The CDR3 DNA reads as TGCGCCAGCAGTGCCGGGACGGGCTCACCCCTCCACTTT. This gives the protein CASSAGTGSPLHF.

This rearrangement joins TRBV19 to TRBJ1-2; no clear D gene. The V and J ends lost 7 bases and 5 bases respectively, with 8 bases between them. This CDR3 has 11 residues. CDR1 is LNHDA and CDR2 is SQIVND in the germline V gene (reference sequence). CDR3 loop: CASNLGYGYTF. In DNA, the CDR3 is TGTGCCAGTAACCTCGGGTATGGCTACACCTTC.

A remark on this clone: At the DNA level, this CDR3 is encoded by other sequences in the same sample as well. The rearrangement joins TRBV5-1 to TRBJ2-1; 10 nucleotides match TRBD2. CDR3 size: 15 residues. Germline V CDR1 and CDR2: SGHRS, YFSETQ. J gave up 6 bases and V 0 bases, and 3 bases lay outside the gene matches. For the CDR3, the DNA is TGCGCCAGCAGCTTGGCGCTAGCGGGAGCCAATGAGCAGTTCTTC. This encodes CASSLALAGANEQFF. Using reference TRBV5-1 and TRBJ2-1 for the parts outside the CDR3, the full variable domain is KAGVTQTPRYLIKTRGQQVTLSCSPISGHRSVSWYQQTPGQGLQFLFEYFSETQRNKGNFPGRFSGRQFSNSRSEMNVSTLELGDSALYLCASSLALAGANEQFFGPGTRLTVL.

The gene calls are TRBV7-3 and TRBJ1-2; D remains unclear. V lost 2 bases and J lost 0, with 10 bases in between. Germline CDR1 reads SGHTA; CDR2 reads FQGTGA. The CDR3 is 15 residues long. The CDR3 reads CASSLFPSSNYGYTF. CDR3 nucleotides: TGTGCCAGCAGCTTATTTCCCTCGTCTAACTATGGCTACACCTTC.

The J gene is TRBJ2-2, the V gene TRBV2; weak D call: TRBD1 (6 bases). CDR3 length: 16 amino acids. Germline V gene data show CDR1 as SNHLY and CDR2 as FYNNEI. The V end was cut by 6 bases, the J end by 4 bases, with 18 bases between. The CDR3 reads CASRRGTLLITGELFF. As DNA, the CDR3 is TGTGCCAGCAGGAGGGGGACACTTCTTATCACCGGGGAGCTGTTTTTT.

The rearrangement uses TRBV30 and TRBJ1-6; D is ambiguous. The CDR3 extends over 13 amino acids. The V end was cut by 1 base, the J end by 8 bases, with 9 bases between. Per germline, CDR1 GTSNPN and CDR2 SVGIG (reference sequence). This CDR3 is CAWSGGLDSPLHF. Written as DNA, the CDR3 is TGTGCCTGGAGTGGGGGTTTGGATTCACCCCTCCACTTT.

This chain links TRBV7-9 with TRBJ1-5; weak D call: TRBD1 (5 bases). Germline V gene data show CDR1 as SEHNR and CDR2 as FQNEAQ (reference sequence). This CDR3 comprises 15 residues. The ends were cut back, 5 bases at V and 4 bases at J, with 15 bases in the middle. In DNA, the CDR3 is TGTGCCAGCAGCCAAGAGGGGCCCCGAAATCAGCCCCAGCATTTT. It translates to CASSQEGPRNQPQHF.

The CDR3 sequence: CASSSTVTNEKLFF. The CDR3 coding sequence is TGCGCCAGCAGCTCGACGGTCACTAATGAAAAACTGTTTTTT. This chain joins TRBV5-1 and TRBJ1-4; D ambiguous. With 3 bases removed from V and 2 bases from J, the gap between germline ends came to 8 bases. Germline CDR1 reads SGHRS; CDR2 reads YFSETQ. This CDR3 is built from 14 residues.

V usage is TRBV6-5 and J usage is TRBJ2-5; TRBD2 matches 11 bases. V was pared by 0 bases and J by 5 bases, with 5 bases of the junction left unmatched. This CDR3 contains 16 residues. The germline gives CDR1 MNHEY, CDR2 SVGAGI. CDR3 residues: CASSYSSASGGETQYF. Written as DNA, the CDR3 is TGTGCCAGCAGTTACTCGTCCGCTAGCGGGGGGGAGACCCAGTACTTC.

The chain couples TRBV4-2 to TRBJ2-7; 8 nucleotides match TRBD2. The germline V gene encodes CDR1 LGHNA and CDR2 YNFKEQ. The ends lost 5 bases at V and 4 bases at J; junction bases unmatched: 13. CDR3 length: 16 residues. Written as DNA, the CDR3 is TGTGCCAGCAGCTCATACTCGGGAGGGGCGATTTACGAGCAGTACTTC. Its translation is CASSSYSGGAIYEQYF.